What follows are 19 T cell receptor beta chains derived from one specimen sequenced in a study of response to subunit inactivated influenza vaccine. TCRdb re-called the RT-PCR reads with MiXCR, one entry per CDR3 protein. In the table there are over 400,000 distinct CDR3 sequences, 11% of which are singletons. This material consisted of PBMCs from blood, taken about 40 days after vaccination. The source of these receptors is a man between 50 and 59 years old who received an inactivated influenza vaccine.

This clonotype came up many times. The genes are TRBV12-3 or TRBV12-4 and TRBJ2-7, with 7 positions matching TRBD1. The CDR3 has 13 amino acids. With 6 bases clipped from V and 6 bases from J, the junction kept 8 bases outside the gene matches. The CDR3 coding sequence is TGTGCCAGCAGCGCACCACAGGGGAGCGAGCAGTACTTC. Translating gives CASSAPQGSEQYF.

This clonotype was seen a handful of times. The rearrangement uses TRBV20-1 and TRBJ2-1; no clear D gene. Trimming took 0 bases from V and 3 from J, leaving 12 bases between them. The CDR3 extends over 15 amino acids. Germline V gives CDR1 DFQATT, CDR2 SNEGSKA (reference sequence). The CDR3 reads CSARDTYLNYNEQFF. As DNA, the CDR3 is TGCAGTGCTAGAGATACATACCTCAACTACAATGAGCAGTTCTTC.

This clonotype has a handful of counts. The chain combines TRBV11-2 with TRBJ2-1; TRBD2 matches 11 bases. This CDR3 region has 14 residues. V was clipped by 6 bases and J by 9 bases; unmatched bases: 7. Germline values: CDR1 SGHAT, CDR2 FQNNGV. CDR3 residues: CASRLTSGISEQFF. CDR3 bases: TGTGCCAGCAGATTGACTAGCGGGATAAGTGAGCAGTTCTTC.

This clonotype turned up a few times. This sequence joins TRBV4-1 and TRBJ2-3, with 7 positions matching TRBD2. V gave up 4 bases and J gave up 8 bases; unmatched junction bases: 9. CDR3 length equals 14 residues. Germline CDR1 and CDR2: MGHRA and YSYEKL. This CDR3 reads CASSRYAGEGTQYF. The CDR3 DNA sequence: TGCGCCAGCAGCCGGTACGCGGGGGAAGGTACGCAGTATTTT.

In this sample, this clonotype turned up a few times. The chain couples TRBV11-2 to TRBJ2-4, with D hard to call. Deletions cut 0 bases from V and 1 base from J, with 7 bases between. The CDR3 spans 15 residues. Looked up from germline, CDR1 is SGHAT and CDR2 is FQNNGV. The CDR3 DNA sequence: TGTGCCAGCAGCTTAGAGGCGTTTGCCAAAAACATTCAGTACTTC. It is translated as CASSLEAFAKNIQYF.

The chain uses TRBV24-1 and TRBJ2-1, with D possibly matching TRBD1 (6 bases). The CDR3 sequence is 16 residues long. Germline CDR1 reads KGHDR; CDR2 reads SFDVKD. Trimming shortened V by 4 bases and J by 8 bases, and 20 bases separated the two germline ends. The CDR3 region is CATSETGRTPTYEQFF. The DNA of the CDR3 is TGTGCCACCAGTGAAACAGGGCGAACCCCTACCTATGAGCAGTTCTTC.

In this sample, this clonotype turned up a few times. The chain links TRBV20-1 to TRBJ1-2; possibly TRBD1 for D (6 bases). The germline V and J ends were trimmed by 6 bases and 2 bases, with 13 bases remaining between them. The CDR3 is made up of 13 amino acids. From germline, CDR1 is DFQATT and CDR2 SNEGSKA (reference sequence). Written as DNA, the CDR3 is TGCAGTGCGCGCTGGGGGCTGAACTATGGCTACACCTTC. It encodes CSARWGLNYGYTF.

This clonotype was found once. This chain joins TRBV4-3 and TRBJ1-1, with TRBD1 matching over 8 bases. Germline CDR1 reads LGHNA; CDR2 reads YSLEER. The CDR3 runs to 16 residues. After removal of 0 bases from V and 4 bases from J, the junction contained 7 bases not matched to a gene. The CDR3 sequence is CASSQDRGLTGTEAFF. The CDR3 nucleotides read TGCGCCAGCAGCCAAGACAGGGGGCTTACGGGCACTGAAGCTTTCTTT.

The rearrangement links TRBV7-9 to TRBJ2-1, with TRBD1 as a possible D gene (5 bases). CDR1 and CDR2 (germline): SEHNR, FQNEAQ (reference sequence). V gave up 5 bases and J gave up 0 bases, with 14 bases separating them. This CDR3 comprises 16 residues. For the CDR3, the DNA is TGTGCCAGCAGCGTCTCGGTAGGGGTCTCCTACAATGAGCAGTTCTTC. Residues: CASSVSVGVSYNEQFF.

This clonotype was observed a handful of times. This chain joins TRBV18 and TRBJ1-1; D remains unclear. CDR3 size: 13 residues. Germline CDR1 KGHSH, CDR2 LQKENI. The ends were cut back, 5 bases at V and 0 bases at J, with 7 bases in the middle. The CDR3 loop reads CASSVDLNTEAFF. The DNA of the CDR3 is TGTGCCAGCTCAGTGGACCTGAACACTGAAGCTTTCTTT.

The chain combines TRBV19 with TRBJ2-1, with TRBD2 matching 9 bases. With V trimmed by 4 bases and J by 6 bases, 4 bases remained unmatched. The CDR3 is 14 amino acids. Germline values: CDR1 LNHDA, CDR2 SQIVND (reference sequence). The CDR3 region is CASSKAGGINEQFF. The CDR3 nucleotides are TGTGCCAGTAGTAAAGCGGGAGGTATCAATGAGCAGTTCTTC.

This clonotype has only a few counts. Here the CDR3 reads CASSFPAQYLMYF. The CDR3 DNA reads as TGTGCCAGCAGCTTTCCCGCCCAGTACCTCATGTACTTC. V and J are TRBV7-9 and TRBJ2-7, with D hard to call. This CDR3 comprises 13 residues. The germline V and J ends were trimmed by 3 bases and 12 bases, with 18 bases remaining between them. Germline lookup yields CDR1 SEHNR and CDR2 FQNEAQ (reference sequence).

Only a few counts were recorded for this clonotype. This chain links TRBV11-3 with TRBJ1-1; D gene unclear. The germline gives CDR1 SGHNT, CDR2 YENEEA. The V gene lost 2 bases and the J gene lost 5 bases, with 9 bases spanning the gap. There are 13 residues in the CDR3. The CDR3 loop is CASSLRARTEAFF. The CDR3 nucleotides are TGTGCCAGCAGCTTACGAGCGAGGACTGAAGCTTTCTTT.

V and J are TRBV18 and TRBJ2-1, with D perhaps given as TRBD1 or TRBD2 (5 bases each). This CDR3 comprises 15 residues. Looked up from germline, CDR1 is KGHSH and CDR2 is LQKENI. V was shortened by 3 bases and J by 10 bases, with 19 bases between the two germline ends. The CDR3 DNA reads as TGTGCCAGCTCACCGCGTAGCCGGGGCTTCGGGGAGCAGTTCTTC. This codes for CASSPRSRGFGEQFF.

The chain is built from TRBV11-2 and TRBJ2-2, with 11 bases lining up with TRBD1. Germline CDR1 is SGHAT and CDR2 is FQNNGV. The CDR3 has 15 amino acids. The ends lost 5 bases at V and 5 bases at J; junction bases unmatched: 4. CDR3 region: CASSAGTGGTGELFF. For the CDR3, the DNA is TGTGCCAGCAGCGCCGGGACAGGGGGTACCGGGGAGCTGTTTTTT.

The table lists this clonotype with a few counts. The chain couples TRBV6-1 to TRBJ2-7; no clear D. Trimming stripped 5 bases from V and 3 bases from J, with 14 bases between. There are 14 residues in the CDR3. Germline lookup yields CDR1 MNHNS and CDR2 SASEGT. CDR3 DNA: TGTGCCAGCAGTCGCGAGAAGGGTAGCTACGAGCAGTACTTC. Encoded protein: CASSREKGSYEQYF.

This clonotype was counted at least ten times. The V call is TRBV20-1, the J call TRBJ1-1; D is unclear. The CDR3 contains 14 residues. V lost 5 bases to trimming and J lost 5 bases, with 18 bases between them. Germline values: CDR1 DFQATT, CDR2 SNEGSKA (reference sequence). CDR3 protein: CSALPASKRTEAFF. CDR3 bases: TGCAGTGCTCTCCCCGCTTCAAAGCGGACTGAAGCTTTCTTT.

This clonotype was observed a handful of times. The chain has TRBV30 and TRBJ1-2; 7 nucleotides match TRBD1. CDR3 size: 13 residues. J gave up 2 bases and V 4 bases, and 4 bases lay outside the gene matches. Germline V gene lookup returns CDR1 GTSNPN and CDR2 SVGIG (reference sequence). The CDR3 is CAWTQGGNYGYTF. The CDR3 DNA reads TGTGCCTGGACCCAGGGGGGGAACTATGGCTACACCTTC.

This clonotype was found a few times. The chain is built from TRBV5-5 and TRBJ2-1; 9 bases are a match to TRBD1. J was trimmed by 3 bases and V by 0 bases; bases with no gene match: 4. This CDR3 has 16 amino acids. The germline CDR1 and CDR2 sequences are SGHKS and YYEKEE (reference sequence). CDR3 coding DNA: TGTGCCAGCAGCTTGGCAGGGACAGGGTTCTACAATGAGCAGTTCTTC. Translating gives CASSLAGTGFYNEQFF.